These 27 T cell receptor beta chains came from one sample sequenced in a study of Ad26.COV2.S vaccination and SARS-CoV-2 variants. The sample's treatment: approximately 18 received Ad26.COV2.S at low or high dose, single or two shots; about 5 received placebo; per-sample allocation not given. The investigators took samples on day 63 after the first vaccine or placebo injection. Profiled with immunoSEQ multiplex PCR; TCRdb holds only in-frame clones, not every one. The sample holds roughly 390,000 clones; approximately 86% are singletons and the top ten take more than 3%. This sample comprised peripheral blood, obtained in a trial of Ad26.COV2.S vaccine versus placebo. The receptors shown here come from a person between 18 and 65 years old who received the Ad26.COV2.S COVID-19 vaccine or a placebo.

This chain connects TRBV7-9 to TRBJ2-1; D possibly corresponds to TRBD2 (6 bases). The V end lost 0 bases, the J end lost 3 bases, and 15 bases lay between the germline ends. The length of the CDR3 is 17 residues. Germline loops: CDR1 SEHNR, CDR2 FQNEAQ (reference sequence). CDR3 region: CASSLAPGGSFYNEQFF. In nucleotides, the CDR3 is TGTGCCAGCAGCTTAGCGCCTGGGGGGAGTTTCTACAATGAGCAGTTCTTC.

The rearrangement uses TRBV29-1 and TRBJ1-1; weak D call: TRBD1 (6 bases). Germline CDR1 reads SQVTM; CDR2 reads ANQGSEA. CDR3 length: 13 residues. V dropped 4 bases and J dropped 3 bases, with 12 bases sitting between them. The chain's CDR3 is CSVGDRLDTEAFF. In nucleotides, the CDR3 is TGCAGCGTTGGAGACAGGCTAGACACTGAAGCTTTCTTT.

CDR3 nucleotide sequence: TGCGCCAGCAGCCAAGTAGCGGGGGGCAGCGCAGATACGCAGTATTTT. Amino acid sequence: CASSQVAGGSADTQYF. The J gene is TRBJ2-3, the V gene TRBV4-1; TRBD2 matches at 10 bases. With 1 base clipped from V and 4 bases from J, the junction kept 5 bases outside the gene matches. The CDR3 length is 16 residues. The germline V gene encodes CDR1 MGHRA and CDR2 YSYEKL.

V usage is TRBV5-1 and J usage is TRBJ2-5, with D tentatively TRBD2 (5 bases). CDR1 and CDR2 from the germline V gene are SGHRS and YFSETQ. V lost 4 bases and J lost 3, with 10 bases in between. The CDR3 is made up of 13 amino acids. The CDR3 coding sequence is TGCGCCAGCAGCGCCATGAGGGAAGAGACCCAGTACTTC. Its translation: CASSAMREETQYF.

This clone was seen only once. The chain is built from TRBV2 and TRBJ2-7; perhaps D is TRBD1 or TRBD2 (5 bases each). CDR1 is SNHLY and CDR2 is FYNNEI in the germline V gene. The CDR3 length is 13 residues. Trimming pared 11 bases from V and 0 bases from J, leaving 14 bases between. The CDR3 loop reads CASRDGNSYEQYF. Written as DNA, the CDR3 is TGTGCCTCCCGGGACGGGAACTCCTACGAGCAGTACTTC.

This clone was observed a single time. The V and J genes are TRBV30 and TRBJ2-5; perhaps TRBD1 as D (6 bases). V was shortened by 5 bases and J by 5 bases, with 12 bases between the two germline ends. Germline loops: CDR1 GTSNPN, CDR2 SVGIG (reference sequence). The CDR3 spans 12 residues. The CDR3 DNA reads as TGTGCCTGGGCACAGGGAAGGGAGACCCAGTACTTC. It encodes CAWAQGRETQYF.

The chain carries TRBV19 and TRBJ2-7; 9 bases align to TRBD1. The CDR3 loop spans 14 amino acids. Germline CDR1 is LNHDA and CDR2 is SQIVND (reference sequence). The V and J ends lost 5 bases and 3 bases, in that order; junction bases with no gene match: 5. The chain's CDR3 is CASSVETGGYEQYF. In DNA, the CDR3 is TGTGCCAGTAGTGTTGAGACAGGGGGCTACGAGCAGTACTTC.

CDR3 in DNA: TGTGCCTGGAGAACTGGGAACACTGAAGCTTTCTTT. It translates to CAWRTGNTEAFF. V and J are TRBV30 and TRBJ1-1; D uncertain. CDR1 is GTSNPN and CDR2 is SVGIG in the germline V gene (reference sequence). V gave up 3 bases and J gave up 1 base, with 6 bases separating them. This CDR3 region has 12 residues.

This chain connects TRBV5-5 to TRBJ2-7; either TRBD1 or TRBD2 may fit D (6 bases each). The CDR3 totals 13 residues. Germline V CDR1 and CDR2: SGHKS, YYEKEE (reference sequence). V was cut by 2 bases and J by 4 bases, with 10 bases left in between. This chain's CDR3 is CASSLGGRYEQYF. The CDR3 DNA follows: TGTGCCAGCAGCTTAGGGGGGAGGTACGAGCAGTACTTC.

The chain recombines TRBV14 with TRBJ2-3; 8 positions match TRBD2. Germline CDR1 SGHDN, CDR2 FVKESK. The J segment lost 2 bases and the V segment lost 0 bases, leaving 7 bases of the junction unmatched. The CDR3 contains 17 residues. CDR3 loop: CASSQEVGRGATDTQYF. The CDR3 region has the DNA TGTGCCAGCAGCCAAGAAGTCGGGCGGGGGGCCACAGATACGCAGTATTTT.

The rearrangement links TRBV6-5 to TRBJ2-1, with 7 bases that match TRBD2. The germline V gene has CDR1 MNHEY and CDR2 SVGAGI. This CDR3 has 14 residues. V shed 9 bases and J 8 bases; nucleotides not matched to a gene: 13. In nucleotides, the CDR3 is TGTGCCAGTGCGCGGGGGTTCCTTGTGGATGAGCAGTTCTTC. Translation: CASARGFLVDEQFF.

The chain couples TRBV19 to TRBJ1-2; 7 nucleotides line up with TRBD1. Unmatched junction bases numbered 14, after V lost 6 bases and J lost 7 bases. Germline CDR1 reads LNHDA; CDR2 reads SQIVND (reference sequence). The CDR3 totals 15 residues. DNA for the CDR3: TGTGCCAGTAGCCTAGACAGGGCAGGAGTCGGTGGCTACACCTTC. Amino acids: CASSLDRAGVGGYTF.

The rearrangement uses TRBV7-2 and TRBJ2-7, with no clear D. This CDR3 is 13 amino acids long. Looked up from germline, CDR1 is SGHTA and CDR2 is FQGNSA. The germline V and J ends were trimmed by 2 bases and 4 bases, with 9 bases remaining between them. The chain's CDR3 is CASSLFRRYEQYF. The DNA of the CDR3 is TGTGCCAGCAGCTTATTCCGGCGATACGAGCAGTACTTC.

The CDR3 nucleotides read TGCAGTGCTAGTTACGGGGGGGTCCAAGAGACCCAGTACTTC. It codes for CSASYGGVQETQYF. This chain connects TRBV20-1 to TRBJ2-5; 8 positions match TRBD2. This CDR3 has 14 amino acids. In germline, CDR1 is DFQATT, CDR2 SNEGSKA (reference sequence). V lost 3 bases, J lost 1 base, and 4 bases stayed unmatched.

The chain recombines TRBV9 with TRBJ1-2, with TRBD1 identical over 9 bases. After removal of 4 bases from V and 5 bases from J, the junction contained 9 bases not matched to a gene. Germline CDR1 is SGDLS and CDR2 is YYNGEE. The CDR3 runs to 15 residues. CDR3 DNA: TGTGCCAGCAGCCAAAGTCCGGGGACAGGGTATGGCTACACCTTC. Its translation: CASSQSPGTGYGYTF.

V usage is TRBV5-1 and J usage is TRBJ2-5; D possibly matches TRBD1 or TRBD2 (5 bases each). The V gene's germline CDR1 is SGHRS and CDR2 YFSETQ. The CDR3 is made up of 14 amino acids. Trimming took off 3 bases at V and 6 bases at J, with 15 bases between the two ends. The CDR3 coding sequence is TGCGCCAGCAGCTCACTACTAGGGGAAAAGACCCAGTACTTC. It translates to CASSSLLGEKTQYF.

The chain links TRBV4-3 to TRBJ1-2; 7 nucleotides agree with TRBD1. Unmatched junction bases numbered 9, after V lost 0 bases and J lost 2 bases. CDR3 length: 17 residues. Germline V gene sequence: CDR1 LGHNA, CDR2 YSLEER. For the CDR3, the DNA is TGCGCCAGCAGCCAAGATATTGTCCGACAGGGAAACTATGGCTACACCTTC. It yields the protein CASSQDIVRQGNYGYTF.

V is TRBV2 and J is TRBJ1-5, with 10 bases lining up with TRBD1. Germline-derived CDR1 and CDR2 are SNHLY and FYNNEI. The CDR3 has 13 residues. V lost 7 bases, J lost 9 bases, and 6 bases stayed unmatched. The CDR3 DNA follows: TGTGCCAGCATGGGGACAGGGGTTCTGCCCCAGCATTTT. It specifies CASMGTGVLPQHF.

V gene TRBV11-2 combines with J gene TRBJ2-3, with D perhaps TRBD1 (5 bases). CDR1 and CDR2 from the germline V gene are SGHAT and FQNNGV. The ends were cut back, 5 bases at V and 5 bases at J, with 11 bases in the middle. The CDR3 is made up of 13 amino acids. As DNA, the CDR3 is TGTGCCAGCAGCCCATTGACAGAAGATACGCAGTATTTT. Protein product: CASSPLTEDTQYF.

The rearrangement links TRBV3-1 (or the pseudogene TRBV3-2) to TRBJ1-1, with TRBD1 matching over 8 bases. The CDR3 spans 14 residues. With V trimmed by 5 bases and J by 2 bases, 4 bases remained unmatched. Germline V gene lookup returns CDR1 LGHDT and CDR2 YNNKEL (reference sequence). CDR3 nucleotide sequence: TGTGCCAGCAGCTACACAGGGGGAAACACTGAAGCTTTCTTT. Its translation is CASSYTGGNTEAFF.

The rearrangement uses TRBV5-4 and TRBJ2-1; 7 nucleotides match TRBD2. V trimming: 2 bases; J trimming: 5 bases; junction bases outside the gene matches: 4. This CDR3 comprises 14 residues. The V gene's germline CDR1 is SGHNT and CDR2 YYREEE (reference sequence). The CDR3 DNA is TGTGCCAGCAGCTTCGGACTAGTCCACAATGAGCAGTTCTTC. As protein: CASSFGLVHNEQFF.

This clone has just one count. J is TRBJ1-1 and V is TRBV19; TRBD1 matches 12 bases. CDR1 and CDR2 from the germline V gene are LNHDA and SQIVND (reference sequence). The J segment lost 5 bases and the V segment lost 4 bases, leaving 5 bases of the junction unmatched. The CDR3 spans 15 residues. CDR3 region: CASSNPGQGATEAFF. CDR3 nucleotide sequence: TGTGCCAGTAGTAACCCGGGACAGGGGGCTACTGAAGCTTTCTTT.

The chain recombines TRBV5-1 with TRBJ1-2; tentative D call: TRBD1 (6 bases). Trimming removed 4 bases at V and 8 bases at J, with 27 bases between. The length of the CDR3 is 17 residues. The germline V gene encodes CDR1 SGHRS and CDR2 YFSETQ. The CDR3 here is CASSNHHLPGQGKGYTF. The CDR3 region has the DNA TGCGCCAGCAGCAACCACCACTTACCGGGACAAGGTAAAGGCTACACCTTC.

The chain is built from TRBV13 and TRBJ1-2, with 7 nucleotides matching TRBD1. This CDR3 is 15 amino acids long. Germline CDR1 reads PRHDT; CDR2 reads FYEKMQ (reference sequence). Unmatched junction bases numbered 9, after V lost 5 bases and J lost 3 bases. This chain's CDR3 is CASSAQGRLDYGYTF. CDR3 nucleotides: TGTGCCAGCAGCGCACAGGGGCGGTTGGACTATGGCTACACCTTC. The entire variable domain, with the rest obtained from reference TRBV13 and TRBJ1-2, is as follows: AAGVIQSPRHLIKEKRETATLKCYPIPRHDTVYWYQQGPGQDPQFLISFYEKMQSDKGSIPDRFSAQQFSDYHSELNMSSLELGDSALYFCASSAQGRLDYGYTFGSGTRLTVV.

Turning to this clone: Compared with germline, one end of the junction differs, possibly owing to a read error. Other DNA variants within this sample encode the same CDR3. This chain connects TRBV18 to TRBJ1-2; the D is unclear. The germline CDR1 and CDR2 sequences are KGHSH and LQKENI. The length of the CDR3 is 13 residues. In DNA, the CDR3 is TGTGCCAGCTCACCACCAGGGTGGAGCGGCTATACCTTC. Protein sequence: CASSPPGWSGYTF. Full variable domain (remainder filled in from reference TRBV18 and TRBJ1-2): NAGVMQNPRHLVRRRGQEARLRCSPMKGHSHVYWYRQLPEEGLKFMVYLQKENIIDESGMPKERFSAEFPKEGPSILRIQQVVRGDSAAYFCASSPPGWSGYTFGSGTRLTVV.

The CDR3 protein is CASSLDSNTEAFF. CDR3 DNA: TGTGCCAGCAGTCTGGACTCGAACACTGAAGCTTTCTTT. The rearrangement joins TRBV12-1 to TRBJ1-1. TRBV12-1 is a recognized pseudogene. The CDR3 has 13 residues.

This clone was observed a single time. The chain combines TRBV7-2 with TRBJ2-6; D is possibly TRBD1 (6 bases). V was clipped by 1 base and J by 0 bases, with 13 bases between them. The CDR3 is made up of 18 amino acids. Germline-derived CDR1 and CDR2 are SGHTA and FQGNSA. In DNA form, the CDR3 reads TGTGCCAGCAGCTTAGTGTGGGACACCGACTCTGGGGCCAACGTCCTGACTTTC. This gives the protein CASSLVWDTDSGANVLTF.